The clone carrying this TCR beta chain was observed a few times. As yet, its antigen is unknown. Trimming stripped 5 bases from V and 6 bases from J, with 25 bases between. Germline V gives CDR1 SEHNR, CDR2 FQNEAQ (reference sequence). This CDR3 has 17 amino acids. The sample comes from a study of T-cell memory formation after mild COVID-19. Study background: TCR clusters were largely donor specific. Findings of the study overall: Second-wave clones that peaked on day 37 lacked confirmed SARS-CoV-2 specificity. Clones that contracted from day 15 to 85 had balanced CD4/CD8; later expanders were CD4+ biased.

Sample barcodes and UMIs were carried by the TCR alpha and TCR beta cDNA libraries that 5'RACE generated with constant-segment primers. TCRdb itself ran the 5' RACE reads through MiXCR, one entry per CDR3 protein. The data show 250,000 to 350,000 distinct CDR3 sequences, with 16% seen just once and roughly 24% held by the top ten. The receptor comes from a young man who had mild COVID-19 (a few samples of this study predate the infection). Cell type and time point are not known. This chain joins TRBV7-9 and TRBJ1-1; the D gene is possibly TRBD1 (5 bases). Sequenced input: PBMCs or a T cell subset sorted from them (not recorded which). The CDR3: CASSPHPRGGVLAEAFF. DNA for the CDR3: TGTGCCAGCAGCCCTCACCCCCGGGGGGGAGTGCTGGCTGAAGCTTTCTTT.